These 10 T cell receptor beta chains share one sample of origin, sequenced in a study of blood T cells in healthy people across ages. A J-beta primer mix and a sample-barcoded 5' primer were used in a second PCR of roughly 7 to 12 cycles. TCRdb reanalysed the 5' RACE reads using MiXCR and keeps one entry per CDR3 protein. This sample carries hundreds of thousands of distinct CDR3 sequences, just over 55% of them seen once, and the ten largest clones take about 26%. The source material was blood. These receptor sequences come from a man aged 35 to 55 in good health.

This clonotype was recorded a few times. The chain links TRBV25-1 to TRBJ1-1, with TRBD1 as a possible D gene (6 bases). The V gene lost 0 bases and the J gene lost 10 bases, with 15 bases spanning the gap. This CDR3 is built from 14 residues. CDR1 is MGHDK and CDR2 is SYGVNS in the germline V gene. Here the CDR3 reads CASSEYQGLLGAFF. The CDR3 DNA reads TGTGCCAGCAGTGAATATCAGGGGTTACTTGGAGCTTTCTTT.

The rearrangement links TRBV2 to TRBJ1-2; 9 bases line up with TRBD1. Germline lookup yields CDR1 SNHLY and CDR2 FYNNEI. The CDR3 totals 13 residues. V lost 6 bases and J lost 9; bases outside the gene matches: 8. The CDR3 DNA sequence: TGTGCCAGCAGGGGGACAGGGCGGTATCGCTACACCTTC. The encoded protein is CASRGTGRYRYTF.

This chain connects TRBV29-1 to TRBJ1-2; D possibly corresponds to TRBD1 (6 bases). The CDR3 extends over 11 amino acids. CDR1 SQVTM and CDR2 ANQGSEA come from the germline V gene. V was clipped by 7 bases and J by 6 bases, with 12 bases between them. In nucleotides, the CDR3 is TGCAGCGCCAAACAGGGCGATGGCTACACCTTC. Protein sequence: CSAKQGDGYTF. Using reference TRBV29-1 and TRBJ1-2 for the parts outside the CDR3, the full variable domain is SAVISQKPSRDICQRGTSLTIQCQVDSQVTMMFWYRQQPGQSLTLIATANQGSEATYESGFVIDKFPISRPNLTFSTLTVSNMSPEDSSIYLCSAKQGDGYTFGSGTRLTVV.

This sequence joins TRBV13 and TRBJ1-1; no reliable D call. Trimming removed 4 bases at V and 3 bases at J, with 12 bases between. The CDR3 sequence is 14 residues long. The V gene's germline CDR1 is PRHDT and CDR2 FYEKMQ (reference sequence). The CDR3, as DNA: TGTGCCAGCAGCTCCCTTTCCGGGGACACTGAAGCTTTCTTT. Its protein is CASSSLSGDTEAFF.

J is TRBJ2-5 and V is TRBV10-3, with 12 bases lining up with TRBD1. This CDR3 region has 18 residues. Germline V gene lookup returns CDR1 ENHRY and CDR2 SYGVKD. Trimming took 4 bases from V and 3 from J; bases not matched to a gene: 12. The CDR3 DNA reads as TGTGCCATCAGTGGGGGACAGGGGGCTCAACCATCCAAAGAGACCCAGTACTTC. This gives the protein CAISGGQGAQPSKETQYF.

V gene TRBV9 combines with J gene TRBJ1-4; D gene uncertain. V was trimmed by 0 bases and J by 0 bases, leaving 6 bases between them. CDR1 is SGDLS, CDR2 YYNGEE, per germline. The CDR3 runs to 15 residues. The CDR3 nucleotides read TGTGCCAGCAGCGTAGGCGTCGCAACTAATGAAAAACTGTTTTTT. Protein product: CASSVGVATNEKLFF. Using reference TRBV9 and TRBJ1-4 for the parts outside the CDR3, the full variable domain is DSGVTQTPKHLITATGQRVTLRCSPRSGDLSVYWYQQSLDQGLQFLIQYYNGEERAKGNILERFSAQQFPDLHSELNLSSLELGDSALYFCASSVGVATNEKLFFGSGTQLSVL.

The chain is built from TRBV5-1 and TRBJ2-1, with TRBD2 identical over 14 bases. V lost 4 bases, J lost 9 bases, and 15 bases stayed unmatched. CDR3 length equals 18 residues. Germline CDR1 SGHRS, CDR2 YFSETQ. The CDR3 spells CASSAGTSGRNGAAEQFF. The CDR3, as DNA: TGCGCCAGCAGCGCAGGGACTAGCGGGAGAAATGGGGCAGCTGAGCAGTTCTTC. Complete variable domain (other parts from reference TRBV5-1 and TRBJ2-1): KAGVTQTPRYLIKTRGQQVTLSCSPISGHRSVSWYQQTPGQGLQFLFEYFSETQRNKGNFPGRFSGRQFSNSRSEMNVSTLELGDSALYLCASSAGTSGRNGAAEQFFGPGTRLTVL.

This clonotype was picked up a small number of times. In nucleotides, the CDR3 is TGTGCCAGCAGCGCCCAGGGCGGCACAGATACGCAGTATTTT. Its protein is CASSAQGGTDTQYF. The V call is TRBV9, the J call TRBJ2-3, with a weak D call TRBD1 (5 bases). In germline, CDR1 is SGDLS, CDR2 YYNGEE. Trimming took 3 bases from V and 1 from J, leaving 9 bases between them. The CDR3 covers 14 residues. Full variable domain (missing parts from reference TRBV9 and TRBJ2-3): DSGVTQTPKHLITATGQRVTLRCSPRSGDLSVYWYQQSLDQGLQFLIQYYNGEERAKGNILERFSAQQFPDLHSELNLSSLELGDSALYFCASSAQGGTDTQYFGPGTRLTVL.

The chain couples TRBV20-1 to TRBJ1-2; possible D gene TRBD1, 5 bases. CDR1 and CDR2 from the germline V gene are DFQATT and SNEGSKA (reference sequence). CDR3 length: 12 residues. Trimming removed 2 bases from V and 4 bases from J, with 8 bases in between. CDR3: CSARKGLYGYTF. The CDR3 region has the DNA TGCAGTGCTAGAAAGGGGCTCTATGGCTACACCTTC.

This clonotype showed up just a few times. The CDR3 spells CASSQETEMQETQYF. The CDR3 bases are TGCGCCAGCAGCCAAGAAACGGAAATGCAAGAGACCCAGTACTTC. The chain joins TRBV4-1 to TRBJ2-5, with no clear D. This CDR3 contains 15 residues. Germline assignment: CDR1 MGHRA and CDR2 YSYEKL. Trimming pared 0 bases from V and 2 bases from J, leaving 10 bases between.